This TCR beta chain was documented in a study of T cells in Graves' hyperthyroidism and ophthalmopathy. This CDR3 has 12 amino acids. Germline V CDR1 and CDR2: SGHVS, FQNEAQ. V lost 5 bases and J 5 bases, leaving 4 bases between the germline ends. This clonotype was picked up many times. Its target is not known. Exclusion of patients followed from uncontrolled infection, other autoimmune disease, pregnancy or lactation. Study results and limitations: Blood samples included most of the expanded thyroid clonotypes exceeding 0.001.

There were TCR beta CDR3 regions amplified from RNA transcripts. Carried out on the TCR CDR3, a first-round RT-PCR used the HTBI primer set. TCRdb processed the multiplex PCR reads anew with MiXCR; each CDR3 protein has one entry. The sample consists of approximately 640,000 distinct CDR3 sequences, approximately 42% of them appearing once. Input material: peripheral blood or thyroid tissue (not recorded which). The chain links TRBV7-8 to TRBJ1-6, with D hard to call. This sequence originates from an adult man with Graves' disease, either hyperthyroidism or ophthalmopathy (not recorded which). The DNA for the CDR3 is TGTGCCAGCAGCCATAATAATTCACCCCTCCACTTT. The encoded protein is CASSHNNSPLHF.